The T cell receptor (beta chain) under discussion was sequenced for a study of vaccination effects on CD4 cells after COVID-19. About the study: IL-2 at about 9.7 IU/ml and peptides at around 10 ug/ml were added to cultured PBMC, approximately 1.9 million per well.

Trimming at V came to 5 bases and at J to 4 bases, leaving 9 bases not matched to a gene. The CDR3 is made up of 16 amino acids. The V gene's germline CDR1 is SGHTA and CDR2 FQGTGA. Findings and limits, study-wide: In the late period after vaccination, infection- and vaccine-induced clones contracted markedly.

Libraries were prepared by immunoSEQ multiplex PCR; TCRdb keeps only in-frame clonotypes and omits some of them. This table has about 71,000 clones, roughly 80% appearing once. A word on this clone: Its cognate antigen is unknown.

Isolating CD4+ T cells followed approximately 11 days of culture. The cohort was immunized with two doses of either the BNT162b2 or mRNA-1273 vaccine. Nucleocapsid antibodies stayed negative before and after vaccination, showing no earlier SARS-CoV-2 infection. The sequencing used CD4+ T cells from PBMCs cultured without peptide, collected after COVID-19 vaccination. This chain joins TRBV7-3 and TRBJ2-1; 9 positions agree with TRBD1. The source of this sequence is a human donor who received a COVID-19 vaccine. In DNA form, the CDR3 reads TGTGCCAGCAGCCCCCTCCCGGGACAGGGTTACAATGAGCAGTTCTTC. This sequence encodes CASSPLPGQGYNEQFF.